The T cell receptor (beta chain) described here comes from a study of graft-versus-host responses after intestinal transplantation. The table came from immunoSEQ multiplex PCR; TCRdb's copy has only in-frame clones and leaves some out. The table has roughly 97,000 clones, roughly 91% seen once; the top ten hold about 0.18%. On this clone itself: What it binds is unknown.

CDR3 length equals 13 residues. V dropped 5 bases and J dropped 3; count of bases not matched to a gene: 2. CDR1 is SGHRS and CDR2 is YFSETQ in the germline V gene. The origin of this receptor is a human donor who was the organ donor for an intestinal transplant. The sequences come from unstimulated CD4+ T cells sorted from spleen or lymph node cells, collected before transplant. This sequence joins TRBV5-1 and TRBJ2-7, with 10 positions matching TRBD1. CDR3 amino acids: CASRRDRGYEQYF. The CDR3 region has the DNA TGCGCCAGCAGACGGGACAGGGGCTACGAGCAGTACTTC.